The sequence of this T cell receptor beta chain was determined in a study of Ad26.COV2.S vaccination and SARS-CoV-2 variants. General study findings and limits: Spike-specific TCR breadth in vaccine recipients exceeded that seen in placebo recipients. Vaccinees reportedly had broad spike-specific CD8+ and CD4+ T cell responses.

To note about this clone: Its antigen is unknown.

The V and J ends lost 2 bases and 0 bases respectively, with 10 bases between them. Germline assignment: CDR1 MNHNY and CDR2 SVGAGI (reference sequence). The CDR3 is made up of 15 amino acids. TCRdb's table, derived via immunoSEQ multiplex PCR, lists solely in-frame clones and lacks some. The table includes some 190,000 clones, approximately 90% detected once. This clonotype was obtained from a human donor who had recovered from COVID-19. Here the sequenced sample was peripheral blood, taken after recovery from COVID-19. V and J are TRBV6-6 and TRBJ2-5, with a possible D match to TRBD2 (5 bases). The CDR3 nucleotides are TGTGCCAGCAGTTACGGCGCGGGTTACCAAGAGACCCAGTACTTC. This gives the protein CASSYGAGYQETQYF.